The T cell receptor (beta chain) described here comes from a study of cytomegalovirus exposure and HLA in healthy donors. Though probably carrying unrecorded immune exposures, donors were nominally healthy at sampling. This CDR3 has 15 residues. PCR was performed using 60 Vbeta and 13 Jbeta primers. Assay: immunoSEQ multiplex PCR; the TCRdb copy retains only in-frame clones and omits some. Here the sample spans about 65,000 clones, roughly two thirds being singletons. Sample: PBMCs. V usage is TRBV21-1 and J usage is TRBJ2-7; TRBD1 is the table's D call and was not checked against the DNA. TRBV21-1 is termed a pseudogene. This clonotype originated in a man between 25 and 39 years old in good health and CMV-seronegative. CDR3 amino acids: CASSKAQDGTYEQYF. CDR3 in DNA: TGTGCCAGCAGCAAAGCACAGGACGGCACCTACGAGCAGTACTTC.